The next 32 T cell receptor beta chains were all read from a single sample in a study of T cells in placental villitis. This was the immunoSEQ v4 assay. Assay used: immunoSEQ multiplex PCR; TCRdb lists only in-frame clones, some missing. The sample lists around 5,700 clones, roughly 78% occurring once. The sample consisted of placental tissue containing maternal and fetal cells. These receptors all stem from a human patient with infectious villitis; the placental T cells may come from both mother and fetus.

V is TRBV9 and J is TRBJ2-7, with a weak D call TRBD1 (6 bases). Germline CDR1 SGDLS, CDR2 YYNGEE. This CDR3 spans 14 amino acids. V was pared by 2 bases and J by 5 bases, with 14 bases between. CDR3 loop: CASSVEDSMDEQYF. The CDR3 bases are TGTGCCAGCAGCGTGGAGGACAGCATGGACGAGCAGTACTTC.

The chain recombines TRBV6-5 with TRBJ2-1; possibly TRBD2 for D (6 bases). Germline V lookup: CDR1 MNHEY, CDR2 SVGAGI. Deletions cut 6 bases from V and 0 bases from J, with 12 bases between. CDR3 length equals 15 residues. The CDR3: CASRGAGNSYNEQFF. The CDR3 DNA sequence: TGTGCCAGCAGGGGTGCGGGGAACTCCTACAATGAGCAGTTCTTC.

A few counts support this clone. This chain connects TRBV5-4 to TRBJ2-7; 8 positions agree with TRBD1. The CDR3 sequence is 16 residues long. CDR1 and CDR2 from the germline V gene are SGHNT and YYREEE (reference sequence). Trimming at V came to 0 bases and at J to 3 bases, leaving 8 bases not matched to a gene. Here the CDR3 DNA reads TGTGCCAGCAGCTTGGTAGCCAGGGGGCGCTTCTACGAGCAGTACTTC. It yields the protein CASSLVARGRFYEQYF.

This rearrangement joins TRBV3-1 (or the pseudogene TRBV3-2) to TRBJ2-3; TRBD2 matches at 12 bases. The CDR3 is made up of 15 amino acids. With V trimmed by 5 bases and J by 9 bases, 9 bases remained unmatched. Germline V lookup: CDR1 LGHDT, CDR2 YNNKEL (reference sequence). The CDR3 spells CASSLRSGTSGTQYF. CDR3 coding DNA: TGTGCCAGCAGCTTACGATCCGGGACTAGCGGGACGCAGTATTTT.

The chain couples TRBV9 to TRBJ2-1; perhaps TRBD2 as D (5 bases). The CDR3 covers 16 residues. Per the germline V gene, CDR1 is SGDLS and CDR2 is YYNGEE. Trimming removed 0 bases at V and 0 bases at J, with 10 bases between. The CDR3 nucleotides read TGTGCCAGCAGCGTAGGCCGGGGAAGCTCCTACAATGAGCAGTTCTTC. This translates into CASSVGRGSSYNEQFF.

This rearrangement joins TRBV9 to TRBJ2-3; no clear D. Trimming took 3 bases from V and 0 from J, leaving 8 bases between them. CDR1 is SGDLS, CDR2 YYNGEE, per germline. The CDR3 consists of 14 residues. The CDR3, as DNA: TGTGCCAGCAGCGGAGAGATTAGCACAGATACGCAGTATTTT. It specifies CASSGEISTDTQYF.

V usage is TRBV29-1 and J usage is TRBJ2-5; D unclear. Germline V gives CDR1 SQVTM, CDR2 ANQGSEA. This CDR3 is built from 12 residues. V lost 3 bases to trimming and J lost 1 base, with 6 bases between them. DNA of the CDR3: TGCAGCGTTGATGGAATCCAAGAGACCCAGTACTTC. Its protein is CSVDGIQETQYF.

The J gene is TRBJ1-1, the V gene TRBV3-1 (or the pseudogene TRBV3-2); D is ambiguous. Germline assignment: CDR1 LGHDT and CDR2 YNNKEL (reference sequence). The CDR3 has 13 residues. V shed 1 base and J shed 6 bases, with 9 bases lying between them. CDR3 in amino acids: CASSQGRRAEAFF. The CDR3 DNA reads TGTGCCAGCAGCCAAGGTCGAAGGGCTGAAGCTTTCTTT.

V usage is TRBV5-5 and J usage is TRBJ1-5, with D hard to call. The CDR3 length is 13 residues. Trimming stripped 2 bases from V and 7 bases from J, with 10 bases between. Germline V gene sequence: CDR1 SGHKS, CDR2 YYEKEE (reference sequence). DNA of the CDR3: TGTGCCAGCAGCTTTTTGGAACGACAGCCCCAGCATTTT. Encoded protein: CASSFLERQPQHF. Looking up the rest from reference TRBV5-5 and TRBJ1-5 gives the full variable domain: DAGVTQSPTHLIKTRGQQVTLRCSPISGHKSVSWYQQVLGQGPQFIFQYYEKEERGRGNFPDRFSARQFPNYSSELNVNALLLGDSALYLCASSFLERQPQHFGDGTRLSIL.

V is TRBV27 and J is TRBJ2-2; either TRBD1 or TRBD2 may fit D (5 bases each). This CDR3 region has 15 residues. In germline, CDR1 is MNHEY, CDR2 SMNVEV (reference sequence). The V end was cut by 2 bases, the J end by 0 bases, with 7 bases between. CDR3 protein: CASSLGGSNTGELFF. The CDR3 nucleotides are TGTGCCAGCAGTTTAGGGGGTTCGAACACCGGGGAGCTGTTTTTT.

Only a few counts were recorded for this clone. The CDR3 sequence: CASNQGAQASPLHF. The CDR3 nucleotides are TGTGCCAGCAACCAGGGGGCTCAGGCTTCACCCCTCCACTTT. The rearrangement joins TRBV25-1 to TRBJ1-6; 8 nucleotides match TRBD1. The V and J ends lost 7 bases and 9 bases, in that order; junction bases with no gene match: 8. The CDR3 is 14 amino acids. In germline, CDR1 is MGHDK, CDR2 SYGVNS.

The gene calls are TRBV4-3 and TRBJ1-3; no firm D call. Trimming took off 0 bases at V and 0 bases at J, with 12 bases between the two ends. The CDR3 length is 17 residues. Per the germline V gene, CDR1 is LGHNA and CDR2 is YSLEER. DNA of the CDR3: TGCGCCAGCAGCCAAGACAAAGATGTCCTCTCTGGAAACACCATATATTTT. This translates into CASSQDKDVLSGNTIYF.

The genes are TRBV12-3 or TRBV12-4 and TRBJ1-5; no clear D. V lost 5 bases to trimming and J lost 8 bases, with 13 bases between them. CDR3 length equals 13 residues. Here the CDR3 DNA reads TGTGCCAGCAGTCTCTCAAGGTGGGAGCCCCAGCATTTT. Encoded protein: CASSLSRWEPQHF.

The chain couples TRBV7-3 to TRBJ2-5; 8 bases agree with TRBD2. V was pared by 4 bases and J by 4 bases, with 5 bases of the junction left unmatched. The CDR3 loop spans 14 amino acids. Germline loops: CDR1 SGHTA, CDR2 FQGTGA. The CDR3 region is CASSSGLAGETQYF. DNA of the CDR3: TGTGCCAGCAGCTCCGGACTAGCCGGAGAGACCCAGTACTTC.

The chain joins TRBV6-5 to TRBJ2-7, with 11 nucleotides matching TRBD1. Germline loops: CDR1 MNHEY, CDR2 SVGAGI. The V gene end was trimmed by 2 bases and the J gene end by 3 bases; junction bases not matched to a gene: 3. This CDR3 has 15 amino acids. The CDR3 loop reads CASSYGTGGHYEQYF. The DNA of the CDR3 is TGTGCCAGCAGTTACGGGACAGGGGGTCACTACGAGCAGTACTTC.

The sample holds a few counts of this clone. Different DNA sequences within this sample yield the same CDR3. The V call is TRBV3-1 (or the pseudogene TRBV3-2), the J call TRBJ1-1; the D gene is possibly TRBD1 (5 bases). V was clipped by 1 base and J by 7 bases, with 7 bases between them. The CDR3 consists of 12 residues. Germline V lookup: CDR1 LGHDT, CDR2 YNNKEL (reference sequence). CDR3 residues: CASSQATGEAFF. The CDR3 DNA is TGTGCCAGCAGCCAAGCCACAGGTGAAGCTTTCTTT.

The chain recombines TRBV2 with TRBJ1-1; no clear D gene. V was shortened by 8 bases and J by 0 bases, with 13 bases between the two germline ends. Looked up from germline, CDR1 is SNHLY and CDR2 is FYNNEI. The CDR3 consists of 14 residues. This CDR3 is CASRFSPMNTEAFF. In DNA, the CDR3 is TGTGCCAGCCGTTTCTCTCCTATGAACACTGAAGCTTTCTTT. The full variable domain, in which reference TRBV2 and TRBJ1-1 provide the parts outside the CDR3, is EPEVTQTPSHQVTQMGQEVILRCVPISNHLYFYWYRQILGQKVEFLVSFYNNEISEKSEIFDDQFSVERPDGSNFTLKIRSTKLEDSAMYFCASRFSPMNTEAFFGQGTRLTVV.

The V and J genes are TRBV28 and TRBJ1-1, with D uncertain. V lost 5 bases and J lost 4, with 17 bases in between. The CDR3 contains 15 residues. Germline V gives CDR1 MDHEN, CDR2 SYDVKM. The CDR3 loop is CASSPSLGRFTEAFF. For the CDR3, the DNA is TGTGCCAGCAGTCCGAGCCTGGGGAGGTTCACTGAAGCTTTCTTT.

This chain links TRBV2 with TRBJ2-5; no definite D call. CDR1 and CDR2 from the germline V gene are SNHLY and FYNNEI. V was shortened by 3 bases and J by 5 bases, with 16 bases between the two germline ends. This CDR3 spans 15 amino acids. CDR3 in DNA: TGTGCCAGCAGTGATAGTCCCGGCCTGGGGGAGACCCAGTACTTC. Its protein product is CASSDSPGLGETQYF.

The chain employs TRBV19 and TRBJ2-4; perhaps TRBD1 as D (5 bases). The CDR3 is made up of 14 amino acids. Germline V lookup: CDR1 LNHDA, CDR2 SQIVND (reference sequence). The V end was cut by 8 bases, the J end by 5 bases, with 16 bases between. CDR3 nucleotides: TGTGCCAGTGGGGCAGGGCAAGGGGAAAACATTCAGTACTTC. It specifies CASGAGQGENIQYF.

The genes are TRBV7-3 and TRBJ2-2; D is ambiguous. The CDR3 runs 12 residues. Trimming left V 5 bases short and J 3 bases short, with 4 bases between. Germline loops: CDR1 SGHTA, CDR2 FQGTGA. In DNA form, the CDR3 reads TGTGCCAGCAGCACATACACCGGGGAGCTGTTTTTT. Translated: CASSTYTGELFF.

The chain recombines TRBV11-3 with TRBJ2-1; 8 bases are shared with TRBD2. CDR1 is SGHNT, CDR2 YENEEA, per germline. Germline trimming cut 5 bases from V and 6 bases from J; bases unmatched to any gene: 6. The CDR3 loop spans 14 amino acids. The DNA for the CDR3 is TGTGCCAGCAGCCCCGGGGGGGTAGGCAATGAGCAGTTCTTC. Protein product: CASSPGGVGNEQFF.

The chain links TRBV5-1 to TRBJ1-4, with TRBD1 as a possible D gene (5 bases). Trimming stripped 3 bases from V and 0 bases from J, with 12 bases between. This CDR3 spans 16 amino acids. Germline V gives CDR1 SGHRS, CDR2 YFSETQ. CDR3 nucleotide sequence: TGCGCCAGCAGCTCGTCCGGGGCTGCAACTAATGAAAAACTGTTTTTT. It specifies CASSSSGAATNEKLFF. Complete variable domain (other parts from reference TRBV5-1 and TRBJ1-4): KAGVTQTPRYLIKTRGQQVTLSCSPISGHRSVSWYQQTPGQGLQFLFEYFSETQRNKGNFPGRFSGRQFSNSRSEMNVSTLELGDSALYLCASSSSGAATNEKLFFGSGTQLSVL.

CDR3 in DNA: TGTGCCAGCAGTTTATTTGGCGGGACCACTGCAACTAATGAAAAACTGTTTTTT. Encoded protein: CASSLFGGTTATNEKLFF. The chain couples TRBV27 to TRBJ1-4; a weak D match, TRBD1 (5 bases). CDR1 and CDR2 from the germline V gene are MNHEY and SMNVEV (reference sequence). This CDR3 region has 18 residues. The V gene lost 1 base and the J gene lost 0 bases, with 15 bases spanning the gap.

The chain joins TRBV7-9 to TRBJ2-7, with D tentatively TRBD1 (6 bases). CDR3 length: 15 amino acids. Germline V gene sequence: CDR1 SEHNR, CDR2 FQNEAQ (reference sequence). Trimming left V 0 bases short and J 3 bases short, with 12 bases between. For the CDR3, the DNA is TGTGCCAGCAGCTTAGCGGTTGGACAGTTCTACGAGCAGTACTTC. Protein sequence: CASSLAVGQFYEQYF.

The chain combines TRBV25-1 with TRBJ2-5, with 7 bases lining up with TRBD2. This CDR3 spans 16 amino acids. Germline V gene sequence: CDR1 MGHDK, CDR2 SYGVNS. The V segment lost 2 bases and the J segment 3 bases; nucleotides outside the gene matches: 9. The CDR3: CASSEPKTSEEETQYF. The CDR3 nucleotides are TGTGCCAGCAGTGAACCTAAAACTAGCGAGGAAGAGACCCAGTACTTC.

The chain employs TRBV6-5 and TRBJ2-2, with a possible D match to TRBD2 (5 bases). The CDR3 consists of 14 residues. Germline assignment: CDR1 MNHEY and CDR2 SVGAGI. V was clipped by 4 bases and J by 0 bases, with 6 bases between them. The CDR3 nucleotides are TGTGCCAGCAGTTTCGGGACGAACACCGGGGAGCTGTTTTTT. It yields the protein CASSFGTNTGELFF.

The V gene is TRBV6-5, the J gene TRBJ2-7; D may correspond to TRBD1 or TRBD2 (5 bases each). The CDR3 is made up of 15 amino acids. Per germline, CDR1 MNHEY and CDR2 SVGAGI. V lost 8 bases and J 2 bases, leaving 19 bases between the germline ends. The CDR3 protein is CASRGSRERTYEQYF. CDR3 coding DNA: TGTGCCAGCCGGGGCTCAAGGGAGAGGACCTACGAGCAGTACTTC.

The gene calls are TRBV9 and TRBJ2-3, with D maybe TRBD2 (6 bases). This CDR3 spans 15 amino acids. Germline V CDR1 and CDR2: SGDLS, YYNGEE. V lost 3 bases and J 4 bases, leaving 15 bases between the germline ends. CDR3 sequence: CASSGQMSSADTQYF. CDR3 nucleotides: TGTGCCAGCAGCGGACAAATGTCTAGCGCAGATACGCAGTATTTT.

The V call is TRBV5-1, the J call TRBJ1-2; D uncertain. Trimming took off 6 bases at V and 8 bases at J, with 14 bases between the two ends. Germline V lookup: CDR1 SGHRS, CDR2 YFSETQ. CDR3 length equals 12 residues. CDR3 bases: TGCGCCAGCACTGACGGAGGCTGGGGCTACACCTTC. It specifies CASTDGGWGYTF.

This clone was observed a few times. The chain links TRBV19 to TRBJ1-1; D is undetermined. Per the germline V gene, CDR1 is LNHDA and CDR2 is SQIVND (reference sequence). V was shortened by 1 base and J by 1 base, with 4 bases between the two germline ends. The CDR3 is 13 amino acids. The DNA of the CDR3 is TGTGCCAGTAGTATAGGAAGGAACACTGAAGCTTTCTTT. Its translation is CASSIGRNTEAFF.

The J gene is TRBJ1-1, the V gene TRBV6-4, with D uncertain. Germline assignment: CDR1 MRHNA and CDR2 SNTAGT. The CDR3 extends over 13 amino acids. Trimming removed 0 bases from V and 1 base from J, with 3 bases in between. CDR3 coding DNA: TGTGCCAGCAGTGACTCACAGAACACTGAAGCTTTCTTT. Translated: CASSDSQNTEAFF.